This is a list of T cell receptor beta chains from one sample in a study of Graves' ophthalmopathy and Graves' hyperthyroidism. One entry per CDR3 protein, called by TCRdb with MiXCR from the multiplex PCR reads. This sample yields about 25,000 distinct CDR3 sequences, of which approximately 48% are seen a single time; around 6.6% belongs to the top ten. Sequencing input: peripheral blood. The receptors stem from an adult woman with stable Graves' hyperthyroidism. The CDR3 runs from the conserved cysteine through the conserved F or W. A D gene is named only where the DNA matches it firmly. A row's size may be missing; if present it is once, few, many or a size class.

J gene: TRBJ1-2; V gene: TRBV15; clone size: medium-sized; D gene: -; CDR3 DNA: TGTGCCACCAGCAGAGATCTCAGCCTCTATGGCTACACCTTC; CDR3 protein: CATSRDLSLYGYTF
J gene: TRBJ2-3; V gene: TRBV10-3; clone size: medium-sized; D gene: -; CDR3 DNA: TGTGCCTGCCGGGGCGACACAGATACGCAGTATTTT; CDR3 protein: CACRGDTDTQYF
J gene: TRBJ2-7; V gene: TRBV6-1; clone size: many; D gene: TRBD2; CDR3 DNA: TGTGCCAGCAGTGAAGGGACTAGCGGGAGTTACGAGCAGTACTTC; CDR3 protein: CASSEGTSGSYEQYF
J gene: TRBJ1-6; V gene: TRBV7-8; clone size: once; D gene: -; CDR3 DNA: TGTGCCAGCAGCTTATTCCTTGACACGAAATATAATTCACCCCTCCACTTT; CDR3 protein: CASSLFLDTKYNSPLHF
J gene: TRBJ1-6; V gene: TRBV20-1; clone size: medium-sized; D gene: -; CDR3 DNA: TGCAGTGTCCAGACGCGTTCACCCCTCCACTTT; CDR3 protein: CSVQTRSPLHF
J gene: TRBJ1-6; V gene: TRBV3-1; clone size: many; D gene: TRBD1; CDR3 DNA: TGTGCCAGCAGTCTGGACAGGGCGGGTAATTCACCCCTCCACTTT; CDR3 protein: CASSLDRAGNSPLHF
J gene: TRBJ1-1; V gene: TRBV4-3; clone size: -; D gene: TRBD1; CDR3 DNA: TGCGCCAGCAGCCAGGGACAGGGGGCGAGCGGAACTGAAGCTTTCTTT; CDR3 protein: CASSQGQGASGTEAFF
J gene: TRBJ1-2; V gene: TRBV29-1; clone size: few; D gene: TRBD1; CDR3 DNA: TGCAGCGTTGGGGGACAGGGGGGAACTAACTATGGCTACACCTTC; CDR3 protein: CSVGGQGGTNYGYTF
J gene: TRBJ2-5; V gene: TRBV20-1; clone size: once; D gene: TRBD2; CDR3 DNA: TGCAGTGCTAGGCCCCATCTAGCGGGACTAGAGAAGACCCAGAACTTC; CDR3 protein: CSARPHLAGLEKTQNF
J gene: TRBJ2-5; V gene: TRBV5-1; clone size: many; D gene: TRBD2; CDR3 DNA: TGCGCCAGCAGCCCACTAGCGGGGGGCCAAGAGACCCAGTACTTC; CDR3 protein: CASSPLAGGQETQYF
J gene: TRBJ1-1; V gene: TRBV5-4; clone size: -; D gene: -; CDR3 DNA: TGTGCCAGCAGCTTTTGGGAAGACACTGAAGCTTTCTTT; CDR3 protein: CASSFWEDTEAFF
J gene: TRBJ2-7; V gene: TRBV20-1; clone size: -; D gene: TRBD2; CDR3 DNA: TGCAGTGCTAGAGATTTGCTAGCGGGAGATTCCTACGAGCAGTACTTC; CDR3 protein: CSARDLLAGDSYEQYF
J gene: TRBJ2-1; V gene: TRBV19; clone size: -; D gene: TRBD2; CDR3 DNA: TGTGCCAGTAGTGTATTTGAGCGGGAGGCCTATGAGCAGTTCTTC; CDR3 protein: CASSVFEREAYEQFF
J gene: TRBJ2-6; V gene: TRBV7-9; clone size: -; D gene: -; CDR3 DNA: -; CDR3 protein: CASSLVQYNEQFFGANVLTF
J gene: TRBJ2-3; V gene: TRBV24-1; clone size: few; D gene: -; CDR3 DNA: TGTGCCACCAGTGTAGGGGGCACAGATACGCAGTATTTT; CDR3 protein: CATSVGGTDTQYF
J gene: TRBJ1-2; V gene: TRBV25-1; clone size: medium-sized; D gene: -; CDR3 DNA: TGTGCCAGCAGTGAATCTCAGAGTCTCTATGGCTACACCTTC; CDR3 protein: CASSESQSLYGYTF
J gene: TRBJ1-4; V gene: TRBV6-5; clone size: many; D gene: -; CDR3 DNA: TGTGCCAGCAGTTCCGGGGACGCCATCCGGGATGAAAAACTGTTTTTT; CDR3 protein: CASSSGDAIRDEKLFF
J gene: TRBJ1-2; V gene: TRBV9; clone size: -; D gene: -; CDR3 DNA: TGTGCCAGCGCGGCGACGGTTTCGTCCTATGGCTACACCTTC; CDR3 protein: CASAATVSSYGYTF
J gene: TRBJ2-6; V gene: TRBV7-3; clone size: -; D gene: TRBD1; CDR3 DNA: TGTGCCAGCAGCGCCCCCGGGACAGGGGATTACTCTGGGGCCAACGTCCTGACTTTC; CDR3 protein: CASSAPGTGDYSGANVLTF
J gene: TRBJ2-7; V gene: TRBV7-2; clone size: -; D gene: -; CDR3 DNA: TGTGCCAGCAGCTTAGCGGGGCCGAACACCGGGGAGCAGTACTTC; CDR3 protein: CASSLAGPNTGEQYF